This TCR beta chain came from a study of identifying expanded T cells in peripheral blood. Study conclusions and caveats: Variance in clone template counts between approximately 2-week samples significantly increased with total template count across all healthy donors. About 1.2 clones differed between technical replicates, versus approximately 17 and 20 over time.

To note about this clone: Its antigen is as yet unknown.

The V gene end was trimmed by 10 bases and the J gene end by 8 bases; junction bases not matched to a gene: 11. The length of the CDR3 is 14 residues. Looked up from germline, CDR1 is LNHDA and CDR2 is SQIVND (reference sequence). During the collection period, no donor immune events like infections were recorded. Profiling relied on immunoSEQ multiplex PCR, and the TCRdb table lists in-frame clones only, not all of them. Of about 98,000 clones listed, about nine tenths are singletons. V and J are TRBV19 and TRBJ2-1; 10 positions match TRBD2. The sequencing input was blood. The sequence was obtained from a person between 18 and 75 years old in good health. The CDR3 sequence: CATSSGGVRDEQFF. The DNA for the CDR3 is TGTGCCACCTCCAGCGGGGGGGTCAGAGATGAGCAGTTCTTC.